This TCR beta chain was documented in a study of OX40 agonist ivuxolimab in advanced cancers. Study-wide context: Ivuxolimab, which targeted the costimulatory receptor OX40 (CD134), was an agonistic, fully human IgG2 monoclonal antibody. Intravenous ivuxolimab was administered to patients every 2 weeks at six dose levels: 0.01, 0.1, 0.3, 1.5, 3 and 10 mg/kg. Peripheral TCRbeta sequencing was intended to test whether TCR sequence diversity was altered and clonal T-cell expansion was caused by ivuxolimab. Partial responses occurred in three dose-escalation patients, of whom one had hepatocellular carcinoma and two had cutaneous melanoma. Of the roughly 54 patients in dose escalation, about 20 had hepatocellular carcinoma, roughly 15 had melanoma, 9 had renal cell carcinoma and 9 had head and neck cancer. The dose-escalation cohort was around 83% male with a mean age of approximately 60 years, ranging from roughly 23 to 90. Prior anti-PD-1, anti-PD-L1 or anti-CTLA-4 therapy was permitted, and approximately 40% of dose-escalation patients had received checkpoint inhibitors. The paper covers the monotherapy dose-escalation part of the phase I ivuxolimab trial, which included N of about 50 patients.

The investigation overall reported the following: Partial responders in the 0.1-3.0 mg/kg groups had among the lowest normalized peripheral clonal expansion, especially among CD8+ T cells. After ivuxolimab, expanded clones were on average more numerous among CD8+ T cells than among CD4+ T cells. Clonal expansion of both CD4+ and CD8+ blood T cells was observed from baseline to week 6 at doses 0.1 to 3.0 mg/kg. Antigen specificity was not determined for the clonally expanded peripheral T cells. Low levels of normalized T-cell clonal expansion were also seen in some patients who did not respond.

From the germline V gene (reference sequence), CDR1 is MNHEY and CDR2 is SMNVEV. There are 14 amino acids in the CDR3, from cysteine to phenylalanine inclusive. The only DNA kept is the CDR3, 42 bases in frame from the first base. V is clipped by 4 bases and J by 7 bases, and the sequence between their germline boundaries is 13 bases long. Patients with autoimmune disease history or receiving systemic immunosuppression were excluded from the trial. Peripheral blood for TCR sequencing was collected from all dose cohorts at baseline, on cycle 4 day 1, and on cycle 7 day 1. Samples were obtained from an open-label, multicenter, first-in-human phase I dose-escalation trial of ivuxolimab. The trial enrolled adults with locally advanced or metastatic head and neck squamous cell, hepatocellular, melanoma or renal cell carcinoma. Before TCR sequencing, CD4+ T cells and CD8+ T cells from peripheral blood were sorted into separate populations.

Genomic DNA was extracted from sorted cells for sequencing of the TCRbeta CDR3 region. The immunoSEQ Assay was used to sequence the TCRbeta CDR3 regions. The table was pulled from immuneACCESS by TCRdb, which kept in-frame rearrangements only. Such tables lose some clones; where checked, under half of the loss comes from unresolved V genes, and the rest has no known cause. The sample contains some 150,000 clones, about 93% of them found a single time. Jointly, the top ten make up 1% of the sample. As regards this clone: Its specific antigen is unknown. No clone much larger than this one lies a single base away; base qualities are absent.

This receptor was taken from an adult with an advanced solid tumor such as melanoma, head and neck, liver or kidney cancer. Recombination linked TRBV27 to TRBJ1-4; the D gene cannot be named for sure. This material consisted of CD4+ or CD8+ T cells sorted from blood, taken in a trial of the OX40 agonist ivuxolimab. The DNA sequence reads TGTGCCAGCAGTTCGGGCCTCAGGACTGAAAAACTGTTTTTT. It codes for CASSSGLRTEKLFF.